This TCR beta chain was profiled in a study of patients and donors after allogeneic stem cell transplantation. TCRdb passed the RT-PCR reads through MiXCR, listing each CDR3 protein once. The sample carries about 160,000 distinct CDR3 sequences, 37% recorded once. Trimming removed 2 bases from V and 5 bases from J, with 12 bases in between. The CDR3 runs 14 residues. Germline loops: CDR1 SEHNR, CDR2 FQNEAQ (reference sequence). The sequenced sample was blood, either unsorted or a sorted T cell fraction (not recorded which). The source is a human donor who was either an allogeneic HSCT recipient or a stem cell or donor lymphocyte infusion donor (not recorded which). It is not recorded whose cells these are; they may come from a transplant donor. The V and J genes are TRBV7-9 and TRBJ1-2; D unclear. CDR3 residues: CASSLPILGYGYTF. DNA for the CDR3: TGTGCCAGCAGCTTACCTATCTTGGGGTATGGCTACACCTTC.